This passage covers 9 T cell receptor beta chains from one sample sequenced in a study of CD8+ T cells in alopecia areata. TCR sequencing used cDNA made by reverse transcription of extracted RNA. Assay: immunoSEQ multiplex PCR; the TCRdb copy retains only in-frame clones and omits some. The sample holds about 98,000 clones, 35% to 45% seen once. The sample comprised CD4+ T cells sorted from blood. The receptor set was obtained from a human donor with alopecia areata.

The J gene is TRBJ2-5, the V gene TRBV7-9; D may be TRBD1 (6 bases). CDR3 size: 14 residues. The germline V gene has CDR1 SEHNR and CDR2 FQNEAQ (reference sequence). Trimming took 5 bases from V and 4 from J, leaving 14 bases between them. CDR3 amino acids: CASSLPGHRETQYF. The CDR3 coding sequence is TGTGCCAGCAGCCTGCCGGGACACCGAGAGACCCAGTACTTC.

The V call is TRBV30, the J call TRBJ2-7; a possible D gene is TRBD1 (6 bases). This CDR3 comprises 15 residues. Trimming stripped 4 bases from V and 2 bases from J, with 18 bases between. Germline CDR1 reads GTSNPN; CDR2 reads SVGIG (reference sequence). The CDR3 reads CAWTKHRDRPYEQYF. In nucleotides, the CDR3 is TGTGCCTGGACCAAACACAGGGATCGGCCCTACGAGCAGTACTTC. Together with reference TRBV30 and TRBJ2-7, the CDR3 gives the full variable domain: SQTIHQWPATLVQPVGSPLSLECTVEGTSNPNLYWYRQAAGRGLQLLFYSVGIGQISSEVPQNLSASRPQDRQFILSSKKLLLSDSGFYLCAWTKHRDRPYEQYFGPGTRLTVT.

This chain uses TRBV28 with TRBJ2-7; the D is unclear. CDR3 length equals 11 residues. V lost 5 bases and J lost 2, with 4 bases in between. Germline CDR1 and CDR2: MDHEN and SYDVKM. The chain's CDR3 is CASSTPYEQYF. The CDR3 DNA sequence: TGTGCCAGCAGTACCCCCTACGAGCAGTACTTC. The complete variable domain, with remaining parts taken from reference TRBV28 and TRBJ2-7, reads DVKVTQSSRYLVKRTGEKVFLECVQDMDHENMFWYRQDPGLGLRLIYFSYDVKMKEKGDIPEGYSVSREKKERFSLILESASTNQTSMYLCASSTPYEQYFGPGTRLTVT.

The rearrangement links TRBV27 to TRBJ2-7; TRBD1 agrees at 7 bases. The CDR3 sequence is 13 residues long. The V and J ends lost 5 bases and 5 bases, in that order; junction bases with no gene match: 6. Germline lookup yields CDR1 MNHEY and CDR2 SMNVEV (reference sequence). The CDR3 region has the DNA TGTGCCAGCAGTGTCATTACAGGGGACGAGCAGTACTTC. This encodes CASSVITGDEQYF.

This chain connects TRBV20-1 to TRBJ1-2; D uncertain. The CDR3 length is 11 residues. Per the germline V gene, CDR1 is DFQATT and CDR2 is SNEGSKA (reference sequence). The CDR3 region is CIVGVGYGYTF. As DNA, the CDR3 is TGCATCGTCGGGGTCGGCTATGGCTACACCTTC.

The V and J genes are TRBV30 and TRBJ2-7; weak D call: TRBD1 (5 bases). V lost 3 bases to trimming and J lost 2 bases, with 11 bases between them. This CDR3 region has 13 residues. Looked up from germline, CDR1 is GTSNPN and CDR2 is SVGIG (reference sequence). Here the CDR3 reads CAWRAQGTYEQYF. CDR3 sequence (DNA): TGTGCCTGGAGGGCCCAGGGAACCTACGAGCAGTACTTC.

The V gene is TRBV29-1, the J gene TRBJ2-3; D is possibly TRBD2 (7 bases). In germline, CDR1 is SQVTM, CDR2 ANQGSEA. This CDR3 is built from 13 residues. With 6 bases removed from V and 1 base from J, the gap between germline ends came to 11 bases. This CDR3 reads CSVWGGGTDTQYF. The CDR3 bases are TGCAGCGTCTGGGGGGGCGGCACAGATACGCAGTATTTT.

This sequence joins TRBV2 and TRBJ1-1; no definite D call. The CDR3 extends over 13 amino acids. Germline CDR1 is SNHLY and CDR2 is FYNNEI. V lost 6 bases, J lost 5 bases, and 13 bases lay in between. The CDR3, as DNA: TGTGCCAGCAGGGTCTCCCTGGGGACTGAAGCTTTCTTT. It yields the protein CASRVSLGTEAFF. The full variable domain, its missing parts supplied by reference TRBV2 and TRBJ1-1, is EPEVTQTPSHQVTQMGQEVILRCVPISNHLYFYWYRQILGQKVEFLVSFYNNEISEKSEIFDDQFSVERPDGSNFTLKIRSTKLEDSAMYFCASRVSLGTEAFFGQGTRLTVV.

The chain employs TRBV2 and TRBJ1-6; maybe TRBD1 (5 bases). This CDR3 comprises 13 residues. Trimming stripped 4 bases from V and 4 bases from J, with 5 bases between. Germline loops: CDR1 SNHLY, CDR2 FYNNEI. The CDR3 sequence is CASSGQYNSPLHF. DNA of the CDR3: TGTGCCAGCAGTGGACAGTATAATTCACCCCTCCACTTT.